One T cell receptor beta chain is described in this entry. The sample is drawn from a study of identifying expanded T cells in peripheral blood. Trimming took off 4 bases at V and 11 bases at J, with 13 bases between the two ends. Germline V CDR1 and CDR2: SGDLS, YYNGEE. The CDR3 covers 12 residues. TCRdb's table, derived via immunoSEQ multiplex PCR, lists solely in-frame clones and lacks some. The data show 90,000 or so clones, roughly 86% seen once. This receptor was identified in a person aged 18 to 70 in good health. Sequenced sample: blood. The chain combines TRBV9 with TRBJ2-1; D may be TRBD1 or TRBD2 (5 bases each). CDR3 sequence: CASSPGTPKQFF. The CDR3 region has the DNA TGTGCCAGCAGCCCCGGGACGCCGAAGCAGTTCTTC. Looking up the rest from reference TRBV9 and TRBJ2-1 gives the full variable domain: DSGVTQTPKHLITATGQRVTLRCSPRSGDLSVYWYQQSLDQGLQFLIQYYNGEERAKGNILERFSAQQFPDLHSELNLSSLELGDSALYFCASSPGTPKQFFGPGTRLTVL.